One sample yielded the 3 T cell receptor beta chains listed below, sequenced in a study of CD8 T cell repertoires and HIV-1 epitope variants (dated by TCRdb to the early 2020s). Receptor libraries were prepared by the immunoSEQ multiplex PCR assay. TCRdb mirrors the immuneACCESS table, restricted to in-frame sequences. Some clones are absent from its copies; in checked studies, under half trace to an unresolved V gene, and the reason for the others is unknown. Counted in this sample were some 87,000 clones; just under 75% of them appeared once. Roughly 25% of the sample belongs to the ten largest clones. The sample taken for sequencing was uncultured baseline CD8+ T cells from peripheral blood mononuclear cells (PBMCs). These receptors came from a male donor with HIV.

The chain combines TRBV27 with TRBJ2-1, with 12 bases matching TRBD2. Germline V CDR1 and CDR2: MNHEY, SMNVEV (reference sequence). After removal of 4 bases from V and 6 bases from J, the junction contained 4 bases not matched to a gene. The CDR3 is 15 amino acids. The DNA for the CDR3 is TGTGCCAGCAGTTGGAGACTAGCGGGAGCCAATGAGCAGTTCTTC. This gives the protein CASSWRLAGANEQFF.

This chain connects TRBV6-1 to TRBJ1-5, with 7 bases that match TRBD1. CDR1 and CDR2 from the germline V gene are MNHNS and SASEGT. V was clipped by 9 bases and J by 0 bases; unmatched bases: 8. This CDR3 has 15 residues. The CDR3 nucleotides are TGTGCCAGTCTTACAGGGGTTGATAGCAATCAGCCCCAGCATTTT. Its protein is CASLTGVDSNQPQHF.

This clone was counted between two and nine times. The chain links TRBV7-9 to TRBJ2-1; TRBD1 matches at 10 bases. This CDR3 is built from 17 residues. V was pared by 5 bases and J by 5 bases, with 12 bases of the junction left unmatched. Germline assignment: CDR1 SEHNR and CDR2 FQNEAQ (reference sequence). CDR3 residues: CASSLGQGVQGNNEQFF. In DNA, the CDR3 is TGTGCCAGCAGCCTCGGACAGGGGGTGCAGGGGAACAATGAGCAGTTCTTC. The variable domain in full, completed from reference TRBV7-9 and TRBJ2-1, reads DTGVSQNPRHKITKRGQNVTFRCDPISEHNRLYWYRQTLGQGPEFLTYFQNEAQLEKSRLLSDRFSAERPKGSFSTLEIQRTEQGDSAMYLCASSLGQGVQGNNEQFFGPGTRLTVL.